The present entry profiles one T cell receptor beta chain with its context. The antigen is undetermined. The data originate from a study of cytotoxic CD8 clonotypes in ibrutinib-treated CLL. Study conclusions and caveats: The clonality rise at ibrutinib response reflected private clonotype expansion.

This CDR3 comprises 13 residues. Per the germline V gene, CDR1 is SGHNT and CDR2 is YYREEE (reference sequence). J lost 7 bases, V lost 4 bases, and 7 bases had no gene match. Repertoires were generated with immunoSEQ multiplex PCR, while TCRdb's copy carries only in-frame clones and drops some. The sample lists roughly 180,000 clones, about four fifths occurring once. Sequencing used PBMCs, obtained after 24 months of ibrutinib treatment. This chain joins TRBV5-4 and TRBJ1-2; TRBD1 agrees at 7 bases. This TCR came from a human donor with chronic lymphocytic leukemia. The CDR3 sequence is CASSPGTAPGYTF. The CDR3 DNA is TGTGCCAGCAGCCCCGGGACAGCCCCTGGCTACACCTTC.